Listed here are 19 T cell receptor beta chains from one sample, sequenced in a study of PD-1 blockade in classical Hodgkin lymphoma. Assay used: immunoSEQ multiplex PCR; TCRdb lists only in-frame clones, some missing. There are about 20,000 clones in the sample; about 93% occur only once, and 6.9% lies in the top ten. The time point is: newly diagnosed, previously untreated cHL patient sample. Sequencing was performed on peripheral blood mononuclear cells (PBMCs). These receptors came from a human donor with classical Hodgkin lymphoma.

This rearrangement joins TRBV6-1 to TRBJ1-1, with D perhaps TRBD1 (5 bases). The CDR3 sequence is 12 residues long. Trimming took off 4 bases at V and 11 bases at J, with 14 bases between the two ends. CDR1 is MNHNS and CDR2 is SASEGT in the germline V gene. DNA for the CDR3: TGTGCCAGCAGTGTGGCAGGGAAGAAGGCTTTCTTT. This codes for CASSVAGKKAFF.

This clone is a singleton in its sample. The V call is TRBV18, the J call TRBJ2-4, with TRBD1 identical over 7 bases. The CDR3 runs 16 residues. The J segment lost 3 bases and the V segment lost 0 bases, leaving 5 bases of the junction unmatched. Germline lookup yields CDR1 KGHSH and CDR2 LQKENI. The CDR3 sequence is CASSPPWQGDKNIQYF. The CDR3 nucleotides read TGTGCCAGCTCACCACCGTGGCAGGGGGACAAAAACATTCAGTACTTC.

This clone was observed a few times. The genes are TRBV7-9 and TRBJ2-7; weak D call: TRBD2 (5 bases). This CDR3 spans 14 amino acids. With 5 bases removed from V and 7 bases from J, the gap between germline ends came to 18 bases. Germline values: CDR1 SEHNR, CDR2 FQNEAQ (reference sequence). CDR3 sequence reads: CASSPGSSRREQYF. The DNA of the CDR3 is TGTGCCAGCAGCCCGGGCAGCTCTCGGAGGGAGCAGTACTTC.

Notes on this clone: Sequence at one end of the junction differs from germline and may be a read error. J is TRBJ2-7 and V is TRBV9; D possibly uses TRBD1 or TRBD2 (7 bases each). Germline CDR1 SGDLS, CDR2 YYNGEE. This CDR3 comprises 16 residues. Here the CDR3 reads CARSVGRGGGSYEQYF. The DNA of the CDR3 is TGTGCCCGCAGCGTAGGCAGGGGGGGCGGGAGCTACGAGCAGTACTTC. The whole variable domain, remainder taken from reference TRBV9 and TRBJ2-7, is DSGVTQTPKHLITATGQRVTLRCSPRSGDLSVYWYQQSLDQGLQFLIQYYNGEERAKGNILERFSAQQFPDLHSELNLSSLELGDSALYFCARSVGRGGGSYEQYFGPGTRLTVT.

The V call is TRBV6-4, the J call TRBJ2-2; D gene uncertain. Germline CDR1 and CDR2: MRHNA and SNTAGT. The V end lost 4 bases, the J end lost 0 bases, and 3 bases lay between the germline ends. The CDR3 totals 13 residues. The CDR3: CASSVANTGELFF. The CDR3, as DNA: TGTGCCAGCAGTGTGGCGAACACCGGGGAGCTGTTTTTT.

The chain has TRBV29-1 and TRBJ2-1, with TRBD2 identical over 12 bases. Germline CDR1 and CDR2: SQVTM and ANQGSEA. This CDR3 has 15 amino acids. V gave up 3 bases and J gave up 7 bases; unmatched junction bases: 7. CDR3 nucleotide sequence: TGCAGCGTTGACAAGACCCTAGCGGGAGGGAATGAGCAGTTCTTC. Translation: CSVDKTLAGGNEQFF.

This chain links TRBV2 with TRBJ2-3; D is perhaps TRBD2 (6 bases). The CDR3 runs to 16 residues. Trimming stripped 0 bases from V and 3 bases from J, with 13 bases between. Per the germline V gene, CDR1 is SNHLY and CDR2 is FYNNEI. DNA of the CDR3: TGTGCCAGCAGTGAAGCGCCTAGCGTAAGGACAGATACGCAGTATTTT. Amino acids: CASSEAPSVRTDTQYF. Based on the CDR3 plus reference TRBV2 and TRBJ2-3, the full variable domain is EPEVTQTPSHQVTQMGQEVILRCVPISNHLYFYWYRQILGQKVEFLVSFYNNEISEKSEIFDDQFSVERPDGSNFTLKIRSTKLEDSAMYFCASSEAPSVRTDTQYFGPGTRLTVL.

CDR3 nucleotides: TGTGCCAGCAGCTACGGACTAGCGGGAGAGACCGGGGAGCTGTTTTTT. Amino acid sequence: CASSYGLAGETGELFF. The chain carries TRBV4-2 and TRBJ2-2; 13 bases are a match to TRBD2. Losses at the gene ends were 5 bases for V and 5 bases for J; bases not matched to a gene: 5. The CDR3 is 16 amino acids. Germline V lookup: CDR1 LGHNA, CDR2 YNFKEQ.

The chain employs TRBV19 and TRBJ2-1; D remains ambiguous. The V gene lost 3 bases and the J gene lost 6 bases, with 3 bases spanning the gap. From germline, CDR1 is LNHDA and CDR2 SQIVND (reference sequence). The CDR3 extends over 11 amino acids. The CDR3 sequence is CASSIFNEQFF. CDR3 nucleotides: TGTGCCAGTAGTATTTTCAATGAGCAGTTCTTC.

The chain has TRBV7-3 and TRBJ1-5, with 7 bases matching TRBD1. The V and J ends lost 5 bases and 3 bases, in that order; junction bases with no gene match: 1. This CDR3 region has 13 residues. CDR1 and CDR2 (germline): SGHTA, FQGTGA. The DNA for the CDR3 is TGTGCCAGCAGCACAGGGGCCAATCAGCCCCAGCATTTT. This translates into CASSTGANQPQHF.

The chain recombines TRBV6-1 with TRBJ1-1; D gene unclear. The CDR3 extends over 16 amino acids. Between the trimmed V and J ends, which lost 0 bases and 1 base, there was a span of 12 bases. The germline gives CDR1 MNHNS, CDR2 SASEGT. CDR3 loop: CASSEALAPWNTEAFF. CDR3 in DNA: TGTGCCAGCAGTGAAGCCCTGGCCCCGTGGAACACTGAAGCTTTCTTT.

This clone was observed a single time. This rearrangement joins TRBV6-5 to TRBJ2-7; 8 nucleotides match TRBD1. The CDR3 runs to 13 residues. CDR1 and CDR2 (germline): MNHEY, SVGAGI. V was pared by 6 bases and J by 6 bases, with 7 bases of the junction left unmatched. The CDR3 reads CASRDRTGIEQYF. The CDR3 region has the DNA TGTGCCAGCAGGGACAGGACAGGGATCGAGCAGTACTTC.

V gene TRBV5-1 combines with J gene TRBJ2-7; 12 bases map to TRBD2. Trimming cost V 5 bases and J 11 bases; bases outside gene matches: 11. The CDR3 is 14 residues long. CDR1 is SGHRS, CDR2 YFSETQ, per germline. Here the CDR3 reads CASSRTSGTREKYF. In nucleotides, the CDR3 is TGCGCCAGCAGTCGGACTAGCGGGACTCGGGAAAAGTACTTC.

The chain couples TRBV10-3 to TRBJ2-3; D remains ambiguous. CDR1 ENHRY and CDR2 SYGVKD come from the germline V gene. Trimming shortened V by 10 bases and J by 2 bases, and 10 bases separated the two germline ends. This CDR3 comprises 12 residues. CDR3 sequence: CATGPHTDTQYF. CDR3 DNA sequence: TGTGCCACCGGCCCTCACACAGATACGCAGTATTTT.

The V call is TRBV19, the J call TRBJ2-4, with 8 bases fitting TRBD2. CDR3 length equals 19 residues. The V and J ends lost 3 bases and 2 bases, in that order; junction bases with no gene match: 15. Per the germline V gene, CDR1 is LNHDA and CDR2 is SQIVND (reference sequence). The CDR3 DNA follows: TGTGCCAGTAGTATCCGGGGTAGCGGGATGGGTGGGTCCAAAAACATTCAGTACTTC. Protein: CASSIRGSGMGGSKNIQYF.

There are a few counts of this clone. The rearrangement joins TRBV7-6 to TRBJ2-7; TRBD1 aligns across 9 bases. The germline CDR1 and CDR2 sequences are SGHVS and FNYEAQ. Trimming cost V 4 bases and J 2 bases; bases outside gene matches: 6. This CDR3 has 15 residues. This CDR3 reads CASSSTRDRAYEQYF. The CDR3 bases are TGTGCCAGCAGCTCCACCCGGGACAGGGCCTACGAGCAGTACTTC.

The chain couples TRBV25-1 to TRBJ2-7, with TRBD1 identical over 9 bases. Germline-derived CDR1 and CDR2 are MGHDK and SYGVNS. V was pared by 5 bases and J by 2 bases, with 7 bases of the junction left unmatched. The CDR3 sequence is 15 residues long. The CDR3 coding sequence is TGTGCCAGCAGTTCCCCGGGACAGGGAGCCTACGAGCAGTACTTC. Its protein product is CASSSPGQGAYEQYF.

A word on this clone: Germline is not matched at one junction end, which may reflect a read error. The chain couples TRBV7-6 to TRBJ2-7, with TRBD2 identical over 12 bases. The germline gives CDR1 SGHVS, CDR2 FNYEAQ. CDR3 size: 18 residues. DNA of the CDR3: TGTGCCAGCAGCCCCCGGAGCCGACTAGCGGGAGCCTCCCACGAGCAGTACTTC. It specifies CASSPRSRLAGASHEQYF.

The CDR3 loop reads CAWSTPHTGFSNQPQHF. CDR3 sequence (DNA): TGTGCCTGGAGCACCCCCCATACAGGGTTCAGCAATCAGCCCCAGCATTTT. The chain joins TRBV30 to TRBJ1-5; tentative D call: TRBD1 (6 bases). CDR1 and CDR2 from the germline V gene are GTSNPN and SVGIG (reference sequence). The length of the CDR3 is 17 residues. V lost 3 bases and J lost 1, with 19 bases in between.